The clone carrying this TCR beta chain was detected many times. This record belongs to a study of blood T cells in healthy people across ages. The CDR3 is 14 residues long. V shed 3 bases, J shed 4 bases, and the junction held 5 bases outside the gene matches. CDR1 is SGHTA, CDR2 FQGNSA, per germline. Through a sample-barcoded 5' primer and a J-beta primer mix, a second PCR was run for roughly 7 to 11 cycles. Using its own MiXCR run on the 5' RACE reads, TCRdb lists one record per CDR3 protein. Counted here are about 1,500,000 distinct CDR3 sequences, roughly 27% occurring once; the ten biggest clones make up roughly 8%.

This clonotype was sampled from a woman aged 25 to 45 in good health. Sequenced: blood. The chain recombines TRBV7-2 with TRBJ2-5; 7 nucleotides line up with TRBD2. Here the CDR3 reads CASSFGGRRETQYF. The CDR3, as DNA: TGTGCCAGCAGCTTCGGCGGGAGACGAGAGACCCAGTACTTC.